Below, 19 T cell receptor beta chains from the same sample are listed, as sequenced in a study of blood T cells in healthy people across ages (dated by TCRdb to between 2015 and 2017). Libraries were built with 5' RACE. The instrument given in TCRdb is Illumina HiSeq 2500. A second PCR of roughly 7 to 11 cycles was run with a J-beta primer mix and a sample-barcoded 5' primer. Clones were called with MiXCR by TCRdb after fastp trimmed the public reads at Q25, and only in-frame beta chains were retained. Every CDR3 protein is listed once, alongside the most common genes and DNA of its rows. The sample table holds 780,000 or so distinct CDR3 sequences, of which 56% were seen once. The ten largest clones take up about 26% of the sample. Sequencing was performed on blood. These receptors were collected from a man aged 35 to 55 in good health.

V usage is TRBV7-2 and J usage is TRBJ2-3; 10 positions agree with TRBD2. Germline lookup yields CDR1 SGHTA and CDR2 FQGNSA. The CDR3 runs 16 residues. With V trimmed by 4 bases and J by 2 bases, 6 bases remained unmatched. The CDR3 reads CASSSGLAAFTDTQYF. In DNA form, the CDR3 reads TGTGCCAGCAGCTCCGGACTAGCGGCCTTCACAGATACGCAGTATTTT.

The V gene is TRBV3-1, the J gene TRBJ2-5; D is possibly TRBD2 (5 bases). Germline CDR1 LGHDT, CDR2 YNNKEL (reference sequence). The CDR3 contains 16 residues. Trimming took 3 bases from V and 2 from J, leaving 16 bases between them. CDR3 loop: CASSHVGSGFQETQYF. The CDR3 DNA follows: TGTGCCAGCAGCCACGTAGGGAGCGGATTTCAAGAGACCCAGTACTTC.

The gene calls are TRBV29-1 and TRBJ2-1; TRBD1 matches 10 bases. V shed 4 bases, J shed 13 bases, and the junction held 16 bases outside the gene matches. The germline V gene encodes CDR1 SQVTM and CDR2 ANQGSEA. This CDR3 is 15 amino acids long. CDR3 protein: CSVGGTGVVLEIQFF. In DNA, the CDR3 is TGCAGCGTTGGCGGGACAGGGGTAGTATTGGAGATCCAGTTCTTC.

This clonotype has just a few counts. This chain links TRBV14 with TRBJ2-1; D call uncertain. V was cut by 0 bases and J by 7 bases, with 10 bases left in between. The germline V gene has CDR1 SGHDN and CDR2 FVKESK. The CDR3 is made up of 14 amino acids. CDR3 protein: CASSQEIMSNEQFF. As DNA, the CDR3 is TGTGCCAGCAGCCAAGAGATAATGTCGAATGAGCAGTTCTTC.

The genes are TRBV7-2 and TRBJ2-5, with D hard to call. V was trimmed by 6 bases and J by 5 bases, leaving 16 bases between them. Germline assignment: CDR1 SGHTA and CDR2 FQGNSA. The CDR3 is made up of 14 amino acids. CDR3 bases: TGTGCCAGCAGACGAGTAGGTCCACGGGAGACCCAGTACTTC. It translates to CASRRVGPRETQYF.

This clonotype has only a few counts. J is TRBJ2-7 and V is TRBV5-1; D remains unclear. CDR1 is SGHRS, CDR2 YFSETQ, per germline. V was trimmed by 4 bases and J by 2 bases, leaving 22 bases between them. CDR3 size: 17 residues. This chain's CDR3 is CASSTTVFTTDAYEQYF. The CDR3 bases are TGCGCCAGCAGCACAACGGTATTTACGACGGACGCCTACGAGCAGTACTTC.

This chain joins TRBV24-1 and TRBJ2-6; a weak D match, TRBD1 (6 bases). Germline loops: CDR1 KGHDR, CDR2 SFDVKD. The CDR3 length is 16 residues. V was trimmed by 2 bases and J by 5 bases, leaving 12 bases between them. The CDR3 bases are TGTGCCACCAGTGATTCCGACAGGCTGTGGGCCAACGTCCTGACTTTC. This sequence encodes CATSDSDRLWANVLTF.

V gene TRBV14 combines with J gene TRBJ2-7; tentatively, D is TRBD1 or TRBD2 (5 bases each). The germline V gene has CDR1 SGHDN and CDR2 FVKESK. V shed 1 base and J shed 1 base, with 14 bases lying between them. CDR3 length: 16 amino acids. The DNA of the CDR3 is TGTGCCAGCAGCCAAGGTCCAGGGCTAGCATCCTACGAGCAGTACTTC. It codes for CASSQGPGLASYEQYF.

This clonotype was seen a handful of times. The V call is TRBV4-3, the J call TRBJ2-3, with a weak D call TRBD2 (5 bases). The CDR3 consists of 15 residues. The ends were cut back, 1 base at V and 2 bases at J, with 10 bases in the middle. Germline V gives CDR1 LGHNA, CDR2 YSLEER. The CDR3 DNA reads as TGCGCCAGCAGCCAAGTCCGAGCGGTCACAGATACGCAGTATTTT. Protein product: CASSQVRAVTDTQYF.

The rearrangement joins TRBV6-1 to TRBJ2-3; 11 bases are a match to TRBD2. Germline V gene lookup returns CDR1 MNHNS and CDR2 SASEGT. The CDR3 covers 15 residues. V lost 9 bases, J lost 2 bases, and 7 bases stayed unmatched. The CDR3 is CASRQGLADTDTQYF. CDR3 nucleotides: TGTGCCAGTCGGCAGGGACTAGCGGACACAGATACGCAGTATTTT.

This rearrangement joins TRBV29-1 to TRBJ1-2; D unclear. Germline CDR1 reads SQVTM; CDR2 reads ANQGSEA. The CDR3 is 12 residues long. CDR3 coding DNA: TGCATCAGCCTCCAATTCCCCGATGGCTACACCTTC. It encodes CISLQFPDGYTF.

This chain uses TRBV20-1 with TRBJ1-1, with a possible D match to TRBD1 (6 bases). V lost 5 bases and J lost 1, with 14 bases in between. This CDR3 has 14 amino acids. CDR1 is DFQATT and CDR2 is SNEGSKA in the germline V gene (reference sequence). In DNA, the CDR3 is TGCAGTGCTGCCTGGGCCAGGGGGAACACTGAAGCTTTCTTT. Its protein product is CSAAWARGNTEAFF.

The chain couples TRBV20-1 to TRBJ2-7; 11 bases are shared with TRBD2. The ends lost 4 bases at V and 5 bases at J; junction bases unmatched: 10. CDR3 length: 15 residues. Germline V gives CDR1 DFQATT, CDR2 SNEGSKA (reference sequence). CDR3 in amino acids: CSAKLAGGPENEQYF. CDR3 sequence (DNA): TGCAGTGCTAAGTTAGCGGGAGGGCCAGAGAACGAGCAGTACTTC.

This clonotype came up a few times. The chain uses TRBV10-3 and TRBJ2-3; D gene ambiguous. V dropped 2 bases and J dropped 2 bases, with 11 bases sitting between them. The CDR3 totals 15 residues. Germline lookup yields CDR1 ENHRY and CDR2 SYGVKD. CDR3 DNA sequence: TGTGCCATCAGTGAGAAGGCGGACCTCACAGATACGCAGTATTTT. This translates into CAISEKADLTDTQYF.

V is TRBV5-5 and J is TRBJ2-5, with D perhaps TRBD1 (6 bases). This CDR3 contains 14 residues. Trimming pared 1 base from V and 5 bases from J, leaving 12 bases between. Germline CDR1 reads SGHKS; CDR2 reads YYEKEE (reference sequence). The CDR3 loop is CASSLLPGVETQYF. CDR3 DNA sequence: TGTGCCAGCAGCTTGTTACCAGGGGTCGAGACCCAGTACTTC.

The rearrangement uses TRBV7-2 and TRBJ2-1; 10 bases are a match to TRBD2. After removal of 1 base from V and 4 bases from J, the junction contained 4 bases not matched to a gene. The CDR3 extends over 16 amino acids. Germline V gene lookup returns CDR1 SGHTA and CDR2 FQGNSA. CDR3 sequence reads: CASSLGGTSAYNEQFF. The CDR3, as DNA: TGTGCCAGCAGCTTAGGTGGGACTAGCGCATACAATGAGCAGTTCTTC.

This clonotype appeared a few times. CDR3 in amino acids: CASSLEPRADTQYF. CDR3 nucleotides: TGTGCCAGCAGCCTCGAGCCCCGCGCAGATACGCAGTATTTT. The chain employs TRBV9 and TRBJ2-3, with D unclear. The CDR3 extends over 14 amino acids. Trimming stripped 4 bases from V and 4 bases from J, with 13 bases between. The germline gives CDR1 SGDLS, CDR2 YYNGEE.

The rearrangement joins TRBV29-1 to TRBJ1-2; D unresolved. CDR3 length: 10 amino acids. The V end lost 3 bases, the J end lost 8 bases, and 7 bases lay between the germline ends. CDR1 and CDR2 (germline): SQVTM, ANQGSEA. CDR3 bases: TGCAGCGTTGAGGAATGGGGCTACACCTTC. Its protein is CSVEEWGYTF.

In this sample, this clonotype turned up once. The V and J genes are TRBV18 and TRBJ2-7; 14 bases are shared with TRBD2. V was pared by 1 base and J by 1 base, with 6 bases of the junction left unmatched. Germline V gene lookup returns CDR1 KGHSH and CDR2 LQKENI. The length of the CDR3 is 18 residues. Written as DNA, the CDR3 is TGTGCCAGCTCACCACTAGGACTAGCGGGAGGTTTATCCTACGAGCAGTACTTC. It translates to CASSPLGLAGGLSYEQYF.